These 27 T cell receptor beta chains share one sample of origin, sequenced in a study of blood T cell repertoires in COVID-19. Sequencing was performed with immunoSEQ multiplex PCR; in TCRdb, only in-frame clones are kept and a portion is missing. The sample includes about 66,000 clones, 89% of them seen just once. The sample comprised peripheral blood. Receptors were obtained from a man aged 60-69 years with acute or convalescent COVID-19.

The chain couples TRBV29-1 to TRBJ1-1; D gene unclear. Germline values: CDR1 SQVTM, CDR2 ANQGSEA. With 3 bases removed from V and 0 bases from J, the gap between germline ends came to 5 bases. The CDR3 has 12 amino acids. As DNA, the CDR3 is TGCAGCGTTGACAGGATGAACACTGAAGCTTTCTTT. Its translation is CSVDRMNTEAFF.

The chain joins TRBV6-5 to TRBJ1-2; possibly TRBD1 for D (6 bases). Germline CDR1 MNHEY, CDR2 SVGAGI. V dropped 6 bases and J dropped 4 bases, with 15 bases sitting between them. This CDR3 is 14 amino acids long. The CDR3 here is CASRAQGPIYGYTF. The CDR3 DNA reads TGTGCCAGCAGGGCCCAGGGGCCAATCTATGGCTACACCTTC.

The chain combines TRBV10-3 with TRBJ2-7; D is possibly TRBD2 (6 bases). V was shortened by 4 bases and J by 4 bases, with 17 bases between the two germline ends. Germline V CDR1 and CDR2: ENHRY, SYGVKD. This CDR3 comprises 15 residues. CDR3 amino acids: CAISVVLGGSYEQYF. Here the CDR3 DNA reads TGTGCCATCAGTGTAGTTCTGGGGGGATCATACGAGCAGTACTTC.

This clone was seen just once. CDR3 sequence: CASSDPTGVDYEQYF. The CDR3 region has the DNA TGTGCCAGCAGCGACCCAACAGGGGTGGACTACGAGCAGTACTTC. The J gene is TRBJ2-7, the V gene TRBV9; 7 bases agree with TRBD1. Germline values: CDR1 SGDLS, CDR2 YYNGEE. This CDR3 has 15 amino acids. V was pared by 3 bases and J by 3 bases, with 9 bases of the junction left unmatched. The full variable domain, in which reference TRBV9 and TRBJ2-7 provide the parts outside the CDR3, is DSGVTQTPKHLITATGQRVTLRCSPRSGDLSVYWYQQSLDQGLQFLIQYYNGEERAKGNILERFSAQQFPDLHSELNLSSLELGDSALYFCASSDPTGVDYEQYFGPGTRLTVT.

J is TRBJ1-4 and V is TRBV14; the match to TRBD1 covers 8 bases. The CDR3 runs 16 residues. From germline, CDR1 is SGHDN and CDR2 FVKESK. V was clipped by 3 bases and J by 5 bases; unmatched bases: 8. CDR3 sequence reads: CASSQVYRTGNEKLFF. CDR3 sequence (DNA): TGTGCCAGCAGCCAGGTATACCGGACAGGGAATGAAAAACTGTTTTTT.

This sequence joins TRBV6-5 and TRBJ1-1; D ambiguous. The CDR3 runs to 13 residues. Germline V gene lookup returns CDR1 MNHEY and CDR2 SVGAGI. V was clipped by 6 bases and J by 1 base, with 9 bases between them. The CDR3 is CASSRTRNTEAFF. The CDR3 bases are TGTGCCAGCAGCCGTACTCGGAACACTGAAGCTTTCTTT.

The chain has TRBV25-1 and TRBJ1-6; 9 bases match TRBD1. Germline assignment: CDR1 MGHDK and CDR2 SYGVNS. The CDR3 totals 14 residues. After removal of 7 bases from V and 9 bases from J, the junction contained 7 bases not matched to a gene. Here the CDR3 DNA reads TGTGCCAGCACCTCCGGGACAGGGAGTTCACCCCTCCACTTT. Its protein product is CASTSGTGSSPLHF.

The gene calls are TRBV18 and TRBJ1-2; 7 bases agree with TRBD1. This CDR3 is built from 17 residues. Looked up from germline, CDR1 is KGHSH and CDR2 is LQKENI. Trimming took 0 bases from V and 4 from J; bases not matched to a gene: 11. The CDR3 coding sequence is TGTGCCAGCTCACCACCGGACAGGACAACCCTTTTCTATGGCTACACCTTC. Protein sequence: CASSPPDRTTLFYGYTF.

V usage is TRBV21-1 and J usage is TRBJ1-5. TRBV21-1 is given as a pseudogene. The CDR3 loop spans 13 amino acids. The CDR3 bases are TGTGCCAGTTCATCCCGGGAGAATCAGCCCCAGCATTTT. It yields the protein CASSSRENQPQHF.

The rearrangement uses TRBV13 and TRBJ2-3; D may be TRBD1 (7 bases). Germline-derived CDR1 and CDR2 are PRHDT and FYEKMQ (reference sequence). The CDR3 runs 13 residues. The V end lost 8 bases, the J end lost 2 bases, and 11 bases lay between the germline ends. The CDR3 reads CASGGGPTDTQYF. Here the CDR3 DNA reads TGTGCCAGCGGAGGGGGCCCCACAGATACGCAGTATTTT.

The gene calls are TRBV3-1 (or the pseudogene TRBV3-2) and TRBJ2-7; 10 bases agree with TRBD1. The junction had 2 bases not matched to a gene; V was cut back by 3 bases and J by 0 bases. There are 15 residues in the CDR3. CDR1 LGHDT and CDR2 YNNKEL come from the germline V gene (reference sequence). The CDR3 loop reads CASSHRTGGSYEQYF. The CDR3 DNA reads as TGTGCCAGCAGCCACCGGACAGGGGGCTCCTACGAGCAGTACTTC.

The CDR3 reads CASKQQGRSQETQYF. The CDR3 DNA follows: TGCGCCAGCAAACAACAGGGACGGTCCCAAGAGACCCAGTACTTC. The J gene is TRBJ2-5, the V gene TRBV5-1; maybe TRBD1 (6 bases). The CDR3 runs to 15 residues. CDR1 SGHRS and CDR2 YFSETQ come from the germline V gene. V was trimmed by 6 bases and J by 1 base, leaving 16 bases between them.

This clone was found once. This chain uses TRBV3-1 (or the pseudogene TRBV3-2) with TRBJ2-3, with D possibly TRBD2 on 5 matching bases. Germline-derived CDR1 and CDR2 are LGHDT and YNNKEL (reference sequence). V lost 1 base, J lost 5 bases, and 10 bases lay in between. The CDR3 consists of 14 residues. The CDR3: CASSQGGRGDTQYF. The CDR3 bases are TGTGCCAGCAGCCAAGGAGGGCGCGGAGATACGCAGTATTTT.

V and J are TRBV14 and TRBJ1-5; TRBD1 matches 7 bases. Per the germline V gene, CDR1 is SGHDN and CDR2 is FVKESK. The CDR3 totals 19 residues. Trimming took 2 bases from V and 6 from J; bases not matched to a gene: 19. The CDR3 nucleotides are TGTGCCAGCAGCCAACCCCTTCCCCCCCTCGACAGGGAAACTCAGCCCCAGCATTTT. It codes for CASSQPLPPLDRETQPQHF.

The chain has TRBV5-1 and TRBJ1-3; D might be TRBD1 (5 bases). Germline V gene data show CDR1 as SGHRS and CDR2 as YFSETQ. V was shortened by 4 bases and J by 2 bases, with 10 bases between the two germline ends. This CDR3 comprises 14 residues. CDR3 DNA sequence: TGCGCCAGCAGCCCTGGGGGGGCTGGAAACACCATATATTTT. Residues: CASSPGGAGNTIYF. Looking up the rest from reference TRBV5-1 and TRBJ1-3 gives the full variable domain: KAGVTQTPRYLIKTRGQQVTLSCSPISGHRSVSWYQQTPGQGLQFLFEYFSETQRNKGNFPGRFSGRQFSNSRSEMNVSTLELGDSALYLCASSPGGAGNTIYFGEGSWLTVV.

The rearrangement links TRBV29-1 to TRBJ1-4; 11 nucleotides align to TRBD1. CDR3 size: 20 residues. V gave up 5 bases and J gave up 5 bases; unmatched junction bases: 22. CDR1 is SQVTM, CDR2 ANQGSEA, per germline. The CDR3 is CSVQDRGHLDGPYANEKLFF. The CDR3, as DNA: TGCAGCGTTCAGGACAGGGGGCACTTGGACGGCCCCTATGCAAATGAAAAACTGTTTTTT.

The chain carries TRBV5-6 and TRBJ2-7, with 8 nucleotides matching TRBD1. The CDR3 is 14 residues long. Germline CDR1 reads SGHDT; CDR2 reads YYEEEE. V dropped 5 bases and J dropped 3; count of bases not matched to a gene: 7. CDR3 DNA sequence: TGTGCCAGCAGTTCCGGGACAGGATACTACGAGCAGTACTTC. Translated, it gives CASSSGTGYYEQYF.

The J gene is TRBJ1-3, the V gene TRBV3-1 (or the pseudogene TRBV3-2); perhaps TRBD1 as D (5 bases). Germline V gene lookup returns CDR1 LGHDT and CDR2 YNNKEL (reference sequence). V lost 1 base, J lost 4 bases, and 8 bases lay in between. The CDR3 has 14 amino acids. CDR3: CASSQGGSGNTIYF. The CDR3 nucleotides are TGTGCCAGCAGCCAAGGGGGCTCCGGAAACACCATATATTTT.

This chain links TRBV4-1 with TRBJ2-7, with 9 bases aligning to TRBD2. CDR3 size: 14 residues. Trimming removed 3 bases from V and 1 base from J; junction bases left unmatched: 1. Germline assignment: CDR1 MGHRA and CDR2 YSYEKL. CDR3 in DNA: TGCGCCAGCAGCCACGCGGGGGGGTCCTACGAGCAGTACTTC. It encodes CASSHAGGSYEQYF.

This sequence joins TRBV5-4 and TRBJ2-7, with D perhaps TRBD2 (6 bases). Germline V gene data show CDR1 as SGHNT and CDR2 as YYREEE (reference sequence). The V end was cut by 0 bases, the J end by 3 bases, with 10 bases between. The CDR3 length is 14 residues. Here the CDR3 reads CASSLAGGIYEQYF. DNA for the CDR3: TGTGCCAGCAGCTTGGCAGGAGGGATCTACGAGCAGTACTTC. Full variable domain (missing parts from reference TRBV5-4 and TRBJ2-7): ETGVTQSPTHLIKTRGQQVTLRCSSQSGHNTVSWYQQALGQGPQFIFQYYREEENGRGNFPPRFSGLQFPNYSSELNVNALELDDSALYLCASSLAGGIYEQYFGPGTRLTVT.

The rearrangement links TRBV19 to TRBJ2-7; TRBD1 matches 7 bases. The V gene end was trimmed by 7 bases and the J gene end by 0 bases; junction bases not matched to a gene: 6. The germline gives CDR1 LNHDA, CDR2 SQIVND (reference sequence). This CDR3 comprises 14 residues. Written as DNA, the CDR3 is TGTGCCAGTACCCGGGACAGAGACTCCTACGAGCAGTACTTC. Protein sequence: CASTRDRDSYEQYF. Combining the CDR3 with reference TRBV19 and TRBJ2-7 gives the whole variable domain DGGITQSPKYLFRKEGQNVTLSCEQNLNHDAMYWYRQDPGQGLRLIYYSQIVNDFQKGDIAEGYSVSREKKESFPLTVTSAQKNPTAFYLCASTRDRDSYEQYFGPGTRLTVT.

The chain combines TRBV2 with TRBJ2-7, with TRBD1 matching over 8 bases. The germline CDR1 and CDR2 sequences are SNHLY and FYNNEI. The V and J ends lost 4 bases and 0 bases, in that order; junction bases with no gene match: 2. The CDR3 contains 14 residues. As DNA, the CDR3 is TGTGCCAGCAGTGGAGACAGGGGCTCCTACGAGCAGTACTTC. It codes for CASSGDRGSYEQYF.

V gene TRBV5-1 combines with J gene TRBJ1-3, with TRBD1 matching over 11 bases. The V and J ends lost 6 bases and 3 bases, in that order; junction bases with no gene match: 8. Germline V lookup: CDR1 SGHRS, CDR2 YFSETQ. The CDR3 has 16 amino acids. CDR3 nucleotides: TGCGCCAGCACGCCGAGTGGGACAGGGGGTGGAAACACCATATATTTT. Protein: CASTPSGTGGGNTIYF.

The chain carries TRBV7-2 and TRBJ1-2; the D gene is possibly TRBD1 (5 bases). Germline CDR1 is SGHTA and CDR2 is FQGNSA. Trimming removed 0 bases at V and 7 bases at J, with 9 bases between. This CDR3 region has 13 residues. The DNA of the CDR3 is TGTGCCAGCAGCTTAGCCATAGGGGTTGGCTACACCTTC. It specifies CASSLAIGVGYTF.

The genes are TRBV6-5 and TRBJ1-2; 7 bases line up with TRBD1. Germline CDR1 and CDR2: MNHEY and SVGAGI. V lost 2 bases to trimming and J lost 4 bases; unmatched junction nucleotides: 10. The CDR3 has 16 residues. The CDR3 protein is CASSYTSGTVVYGYTF. The CDR3 DNA reads TGTGCCAGCAGTTACACCTCCGGGACAGTGGTCTATGGCTACACCTTC.

The J gene is TRBJ1-2, the V gene TRBV19; D ambiguous. V lost 2 bases to trimming and J lost 2 bases, with 12 bases between them. The CDR3 sequence is 15 residues long. Germline loops: CDR1 LNHDA, CDR2 SQIVND (reference sequence). CDR3 loop: CASSITPEANYGYTF. CDR3 nucleotide sequence: TGTGCCAGTAGTATAACCCCCGAGGCGAACTATGGCTACACCTTC. The complete variable domain, with remaining parts taken from reference TRBV19 and TRBJ1-2, reads DGGITQSPKYLFRKEGQNVTLSCEQNLNHDAMYWYRQDPGQGLRLIYYSQIVNDFQKGDIAEGYSVSREKKESFPLTVTSAQKNPTAFYLCASSITPEANYGYTFGSGTRLTVV.

J is TRBJ2-3 and V is TRBV25-1; 7 bases fit TRBD1. CDR3 length: 18 amino acids. V gave up 2 bases and J gave up 2 bases; unmatched junction bases: 13. Germline values: CDR1 MGHDK, CDR2 SYGVNS. Here the CDR3 reads CASSEPHWSEGATDTQYF. Written as DNA, the CDR3 is TGTGCCAGCAGTGAACCCCACTGGAGTGAGGGGGCCACAGATACGCAGTATTTT.